The 14 T cell receptor beta chains given below trace back to one sample, sequenced in a study of blood T cell repertoires in COVID-19 (dated by TCRdb to 2020 to 2022). Library preparation used the immunoSEQ multiplex PCR assay. TCRdb obtained this table from immuneACCESS and retained in-frame rearrangements with V and J assigned. These tables miss some clones; where compared with another copy, unresolved V genes account for less than half of the shortfall, and the remainder is unexplained. The sample contains around 100,000 clones, approximately 84% of them found a single time. The top ten constitute around 12% of the sample. The sequencing sample was made of peripheral blood. These receptors were obtained from a human donor in a cohort sampled during active COVID-19.

The chain couples TRBV27 to TRBJ1-2; tentatively, D is TRBD1 (6 bases). Trimming removed 2 bases at V and 3 bases at J, with 10 bases between. Germline lookup yields CDR1 MNHEY and CDR2 SMNVEV (reference sequence). CDR3 length: 14 residues. The CDR3 nucleotides are TGTGCCAGCAGTTTAGGGGGCGATTACTATGGCTACACCTTC. This gives the protein CASSLGGDYYGYTF.

The chain combines TRBV19 with TRBJ2-4; TRBD2 is a possible D gene (5 bases). The CDR3 is 19 residues long. V was clipped by 3 bases and J by 0 bases, with 21 bases between them. Germline CDR1 is LNHDA and CDR2 is SQIVND (reference sequence). In DNA, the CDR3 is TGTGCCAGTAGTATTGCGGTAGACGGGGAGTCGGAAGCCAAAAACATTCAGTACTTC. It specifies CASSIAVDGESEAKNIQYF.

V is TRBV7-3 and J is TRBJ2-3; D is uncertain. Deletions cut 1 base from V and 0 bases from J, with 8 bases between. This CDR3 is 15 amino acids long. Per germline, CDR1 SGHTA and CDR2 FQGTGA. The CDR3 here is CASSLSLRSTDTQYF. The CDR3 DNA follows: TGTGCCAGCAGCTTAAGTCTGCGGAGCACAGATACGCAGTATTTT.

The chain employs TRBV5-8 and TRBJ1-6; 7 positions agree with TRBD1. Germline V CDR1 and CDR2: SGHTS, YDEGEE. This CDR3 has 15 residues. The V gene end was trimmed by 5 bases and the J gene end by 3 bases; junction bases not matched to a gene: 5. The CDR3 DNA is TGTGCCAGCAGTAGGGGACAGCTCTATAATTCACCCCTCCACTTT. Amino acid sequence: CASSRGQLYNSPLHF.

This chain joins TRBV6-5 and TRBJ1-2, with unresolved D. Germline CDR1 reads MNHEY; CDR2 reads SVGAGI. V lost 6 bases to trimming and J lost 8 bases, with 16 bases between them. The CDR3 totals 13 residues. The CDR3 DNA is TGTGCCAGCAGAAGACCGACACTCGAGGGCTACACCTTC. It translates to CASRRPTLEGYTF.

V and J are TRBV13 and TRBJ1-2; possible D gene TRBD1, 6 bases. Germline V gene sequence: CDR1 PRHDT, CDR2 FYEKMQ (reference sequence). The CDR3 has 15 amino acids. V was clipped by 5 bases and J by 8 bases, with 21 bases between them. The CDR3 protein is CASSTRDKGLWGYTF. The CDR3 region has the DNA TGTGCCAGCAGCACCCGGGACAAGGGCTTATGGGGCTACACCTTC.

The chain combines TRBV4-1 with TRBJ1-2; D unclear. CDR3 length equals 14 residues. The ends were cut back, 1 base at V and 1 base at J, with 7 bases in the middle. Germline CDR1 is MGHRA and CDR2 is YSYEKL. This chain's CDR3 is CASSQGPSNYGYTF. The CDR3, as DNA: TGCGCCAGCAGCCAAGGGCCCAGTAACTATGGCTACACCTTC.

This sequence joins TRBV2 and TRBJ1-5; D is unclear. Trimming took 2 bases from V and 2 from J, leaving 16 bases between them. Germline values: CDR1 SNHLY, CDR2 FYNNEI. The CDR3 length is 17 residues. DNA of the CDR3: TGTGCCAGCAGTGAAAGCCCCCAGGTGGTAGGCAATCAGCCCCAGCATTTT. Protein sequence: CASSESPQVVGNQPQHF.

This chain links TRBV5-5 with TRBJ1-2; no definite D call. Germline V lookup: CDR1 SGHKS, CDR2 YYEKEE (reference sequence). V was clipped by 4 bases and J by 1 base, with 11 bases between them. The CDR3 covers 14 residues. The CDR3 region has the DNA TGTGCCAGCAGCCCTGCTACTGTTAACTATGGCTACACCTTC. This sequence encodes CASSPATVNYGYTF.

The chain links TRBV7-2 to TRBJ2-7, with 8 bases fitting TRBD1. The junction had 8 bases not matched to a gene; V was cut back by 4 bases and J by 3 bases. Germline-derived CDR1 and CDR2 are SGHTA and FQGNSA. This CDR3 is 15 amino acids long. The CDR3 region is CASSSQGAGIYEQYF. The CDR3 DNA sequence: TGTGCCAGCAGCTCCCAGGGGGCAGGGATCTACGAGCAGTACTTC.

The chain is built from TRBV9 and TRBJ1-1, with a possible D match to TRBD1 (6 bases). Trimming removed 1 base at V and 7 bases at J, with 20 bases between. The CDR3 runs to 16 residues. Germline-derived CDR1 and CDR2 are SGDLS and YYNGEE. The DNA of the CDR3 is TGTGCCAGCAGCGTAATCCCGGGGGGCGATAGACATGAAGCTTTCTTT. Its protein is CASSVIPGGDRHEAFF.

The V gene is TRBV4-3, the J gene TRBJ1-1; TRBD1 aligns across 7 bases. The junction had 12 bases not matched to a gene; V was cut back by 0 bases and J by 5 bases. This CDR3 has 17 residues. Germline CDR1 reads LGHNA; CDR2 reads YSLEER. CDR3 protein: CASSQDISRQGWTEAFF. In DNA, the CDR3 is TGCGCCAGCAGCCAAGATATTTCTCGACAGGGATGGACTGAAGCTTTCTTT.

The chain is built from TRBV2 and TRBJ1-5; no clear D gene. This CDR3 has 14 amino acids. Germline assignment: CDR1 SNHLY and CDR2 FYNNEI. Trimming cost V 4 bases and J 4 bases, with 11 bases left between them. DNA of the CDR3: TGTGCCAGCAGTGGGTATACGGGGAATCAGCCCCAGCATTTT. Its translation: CASSGYTGNQPQHF.

The rearrangement links TRBV28 to TRBJ1-2, with D unclear. The CDR3 spans 14 residues. V lost 6 bases and J 1 base, leaving 12 bases between the germline ends. Germline V gene lookup returns CDR1 MDHEN and CDR2 SYDVKM. The chain's CDR3 is CASSQGAGNYGYTF. The DNA of the CDR3 is TGTGCCAGCAGCCAAGGCGCGGGTAACTATGGCTACACCTTC.